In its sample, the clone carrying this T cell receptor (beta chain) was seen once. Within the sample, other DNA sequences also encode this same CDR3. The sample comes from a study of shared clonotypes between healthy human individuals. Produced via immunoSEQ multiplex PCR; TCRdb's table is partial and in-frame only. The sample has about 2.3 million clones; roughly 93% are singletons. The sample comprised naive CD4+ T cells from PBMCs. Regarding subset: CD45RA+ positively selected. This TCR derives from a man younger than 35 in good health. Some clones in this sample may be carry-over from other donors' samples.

The CDR3 is CASSGQTNTGELFF. CDR3 coding DNA: TGCGCCAGCTCGGGACAGACCAACACCGGGGAGCTGTTTTTT. This chain uses TRBV5-1 with TRBJ2-2, with 7 bases that match TRBD1. Looked up from germline, CDR1 is SGHRS and CDR2 is YFSETQ. V lost 7 bases, J lost 2 bases, and 5 bases stayed unmatched. This CDR3 contains 14 residues.